What follows describes a single T cell receptor beta chain. The data are from a study of blood T cell repertoires in COVID-19. Germline CDR1 reads MNHEY; CDR2 reads SVGAGI. The germline V and J ends were trimmed by 4 bases and 7 bases, with 16 bases remaining between them. The CDR3 has 15 amino acids. Data came from immunoSEQ multiplex PCR; TCRdb stores just in-frame clones and leaves some out. The repertoire holds around 180,000 clones, with roughly 76% as singletons. The sequencing sample was made of peripheral blood. This receptor was taken from a woman of 80 years or more with COVID-19, enrolled during active disease. This sequence joins TRBV6-5 and TRBJ2-2; D possibly corresponds to TRBD2 (6 bases). This CDR3 is CASSFVGGMVGELFF. The CDR3 nucleotides are TGTGCCAGCAGTTTCGTTGGGGGGATGGTCGGGGAGCTGTTTTTT.